The source of this T cell receptor beta chain is a study of shared clonotypes between healthy human individuals. Assay used: immunoSEQ multiplex PCR; TCRdb lists only in-frame clones, some missing. This table holds under 2.5 million clones, around 93% found once. Specimen: naive CD4+ T cells from PBMCs. Subset given: CD45RA+ positively selected. This receptor was taken from a man younger than 35 in good health. Some clones in this sample may be carry-over from other donors' samples.

CDR3 DNA sequence: TGTGCCAGCAGCTTAGGTCCTAGCGGGAGTGGCTACAATGAGCAGTTCTTC. Its translation is CASSLGPSGSGYNEQFF. The chain recombines TRBV11-2 with TRBJ2-1; 10 bases agree with TRBD2. The CDR3 spans 17 residues. The germline V gene encodes CDR1 SGHAT and CDR2 FQNNGV. With 1 base clipped from V and 3 bases from J, the junction kept 6 bases outside the gene matches.